Included here is one T cell receptor (beta chain) sequence, with context. The ends were cut back, 4 bases at V and 2 bases at J, with 1 base in the middle. Germline V gene lookup returns CDR1 SGHTA and CDR2 FQGNSA. This CDR3 contains 11 residues. The protocol was immunoSEQ multiplex PCR, while the TCRdb copy is restricted to in-frame clones and leaves out a portion. The sample yields about 110,000 clones, approximately 89% seen once. This entry is derived from a study of T cell responses to AZD1222 COVID-19 vaccine. The clonotype originates from an adult in good health. V usage is TRBV7-2 and J usage is TRBJ2-3, with D unclear. The sample was peripheral blood, taken on day 0 of MenACWY control vaccination. The CDR3 DNA follows: TGTGCCAGCAGCTCCACAGATACGCAGTATTTT. It encodes CASSSTDTQYF. The whole variable domain, remainder taken from reference TRBV7-2 and TRBJ2-3, is GAGVSQSPSNKVTEKGKDVELRCDPISGHTALYWYRQSLGQGLEFLIYFQGNSAPDKSGLPSDRFSAERTGGSVSTLTIQRTQQEDSAVYLCASSSTDTQYFGPGTRLTVL.